This TCR beta chain was documented in a study of CD8 T cells in Susac syndrome. The RNA input was roughly 0.45 to 1 ug, and it was reverse transcribed with random hexamers. TCRdb re-derived calls from the immunoSEQ multiplex PCR reads in MiXCR, one entry per CDR3 protein. The table records over 80,000 distinct CDR3 sequences, about 93% of them present only once. The CDR3 is made up of 12 amino acids. The V and J ends lost 5 bases and 9 bases respectively, with 11 bases between them. Germline V gene data show CDR1 as SEHNR and CDR2 as FQNEAQ (reference sequence). This receptor was obtained from a human donor with Susac syndrome. The sample was CD8+ T cells from PBMCs. The chain has TRBV7-9 and TRBJ2-1; TRBD1 or TRBD2 may be the D gene (5 bases each). CDR3: CASSAGTAEQFF. CDR3 DNA sequence: TGTGCCAGCAGCGCCGGGACGGCTGAGCAGTTCTTC. The full variable domain, its missing parts supplied by reference TRBV7-9 and TRBJ2-1, is DTGVSQNPRHKITKRGQNVTFRCDPISEHNRLYWYRQTLGQGPEFLTYFQNEAQLEKSRLLSDRFSAERPKGSFSTLEIQRTEQGDSAMYLCASSAGTAEQFFGPGTRLTVL.